This TCR beta chain was sequenced during a study of T cell repertoires and HLA-DP antigens. Turning to the study itself: Alloantigens: one with one groove difference and one with roughly ten differences versus self.

Sequenced by immunoSEQ multiplex PCR; TCRdb stores in-frame clones only, minus some. The sample comprises about 89,000 clones, roughly 86% of which are singletons, and about 1.7% rests with the top ten. A remark on this clone: Its target is unknown.

The TCR comes from a man aged 50 or older in good health and CMV-seronegative. The specimen was CD4+ T cells from PBMCs.

The CDR3 DNA sequence: TGTGCCAGTAGTTTGGCCCTAGGAGGGGATACGCAGTATTTT. Translating it yields CASSLALGGDTQYF. J is TRBJ2-3 and V is TRBV19; D is perhaps TRBD2 (6 bases). The CDR3 totals 14 residues. V lost 5 bases to trimming and J lost 6 bases, with 15 bases between them. Germline values: CDR1 LNHDA, CDR2 SQIVND (reference sequence).